This TCR beta chain originates from a study of cytomegalovirus exposure and HLA in healthy donors. The study's findings and limits: The study found most TCR sequences rare, yet found some public TCRs in many donors. The classifier, whose performance was assessed in both the original and validation cohorts, reportedly diagnosed cytomegalovirus status with high specificity and sensitivity. Three chains linked to CMV were shown in vitro to be specific for CMV antigens.

About this clone: Its cognate antigen is unknown.

With 3 bases clipped from V and 3 bases from J, the junction kept 10 bases outside the gene matches. Germline V gene lookup returns CDR1 SGHAT and CDR2 FQNNGV. The CDR3 has 18 amino acids. Some clones are missing from TCRdb's copy, which holds only in-frame ones; the method was immunoSEQ multiplex PCR. The sample has about 160,000 clones, less than 90% seen once. The clonotype comes from a man younger than 40 in good health and CMV-seropositive. The sequenced sample was PBMCs. This chain links TRBV11-2 with TRBJ2-1, with 11 positions matching TRBD2. CDR3 residues: CASSFPSGGPGRYNEQFF. DNA for the CDR3: TGTGCCAGCAGCTTTCCTAGCGGGGGGCCCGGTCGCTACAATGAGCAGTTCTTC.